The clone carrying this T cell receptor (beta chain) has more than one count but fewer than ten. The antigen remains unidentified. Germline V gene sequence: CDR1 MNHNY, CDR2 SVGAGI (reference sequence). This CDR3 is built from 15 residues. V lost 6 bases to trimming and J lost 5 bases; unmatched junction nucleotides: 10. These data are taken from a study of T cell repertoires in cytomegalovirus infection. As for the study in general: Indications came from public TCR beta signatures; they pointed to CMV infection and to a matching HLA type. General study findings and limits: Predominance within the ex vivo response was attributable to HLA-C-restricted CMV-specific TCR beta clonotypes.

TCRdb passed the reads through MiXCR, listing each CDR3 protein once. Of some 800,000 distinct CDR3 sequences listed, about 33% were seen once; the top ten hold around an eighth. This TCR was sampled from a human donor in good health (CMV status not recorded). Some clones in this sample may be carry-over from other donors' samples. V usage is TRBV6-6 and J usage is TRBJ2-5, with TRBD1 matching 9 bases. Sample: cultured CD8+ T cells from PBMCs, taken from culture after CMV antigen stimulation. This CDR3 reads CASRKDRGRGETQYF. The CDR3 DNA sequence: TGTGCCAGCAGGAAGGACAGGGGTAGAGGGGAGACCCAGTACTTC.